The T cell receptor (beta chain) described here comes from a study of shared clonotypes between healthy human individuals. The CDR3 covers 14 residues. The V gene's germline CDR1 is SQVTM and CDR2 ANQGSEA. V dropped 6 bases and J dropped 3; count of bases not matched to a gene: 8. Researchers ran the assay at a deep level. Using immunoSEQ multiplex PCR, the repertoire was profiled, and TCRdb retains in-frame clones only, with some absent. The sample carries 700,000 or so clones, less than 80% recorded once. The origin of this receptor is a woman in her thirties in good health. The sample was memory CD4+ T cells sorted from blood. Described subset: CD45RA-negative fraction. This sequence joins TRBV29-1 and TRBJ1-2, with 9 bases fitting TRBD1. The CDR3 bases are TGCAGCGTAGGACCGGGACAGGGATACTATGGCTACACCTTC. Encoded protein: CSVGPGQGYYGYTF.